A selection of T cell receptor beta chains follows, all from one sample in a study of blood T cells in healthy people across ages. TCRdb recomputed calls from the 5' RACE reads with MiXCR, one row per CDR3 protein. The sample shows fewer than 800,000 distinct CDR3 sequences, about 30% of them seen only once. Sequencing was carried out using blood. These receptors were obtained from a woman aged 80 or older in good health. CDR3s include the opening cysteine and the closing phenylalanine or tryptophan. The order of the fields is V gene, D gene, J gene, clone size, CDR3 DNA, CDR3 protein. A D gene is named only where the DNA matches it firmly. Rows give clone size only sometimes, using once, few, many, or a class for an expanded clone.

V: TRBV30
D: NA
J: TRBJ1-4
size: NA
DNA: TGTGCCTGTGATAATGAAAAACTGTTTTTT
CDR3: CACDNEKLFF

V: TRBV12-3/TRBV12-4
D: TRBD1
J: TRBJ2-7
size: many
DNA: TGTGCCAGCAGTTTACAAAGAATGCAGGGGGTATACGAGCAGTACTTC
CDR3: CASSLQRMQGVYEQYF

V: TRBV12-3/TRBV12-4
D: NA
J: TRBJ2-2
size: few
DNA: TGTGCCAGCAGTAGGCGTCGGGGTTCGAACACCGGGGAGCTGTTTTTT
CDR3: CASSRRRGSNTGELFF

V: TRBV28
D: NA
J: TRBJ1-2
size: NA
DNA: TGTGCCAGCAGTTTTAGGGGCAACTATGGCTACACCTTC
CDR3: CASSFRGNYGYTF

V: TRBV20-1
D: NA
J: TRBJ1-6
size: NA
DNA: TGCAGTGCTAGTTTTGAGATAATGAATTCACCCCTCCACTTT
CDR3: CSASFEIMNSPLHF

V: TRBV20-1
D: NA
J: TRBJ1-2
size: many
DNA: TGCAGTGCTAGTGACGCTAACTATGGCTACACCTTC
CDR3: CSASDANYGYTF

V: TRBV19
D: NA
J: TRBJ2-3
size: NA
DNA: TGTGCCAGTAGTATAGGTGTCAGAGCTAGCACAGATACGCAGTATTTT
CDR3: CASSIGVRASTDTQYF

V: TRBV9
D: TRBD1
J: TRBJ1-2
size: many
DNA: TGTGCCAGCAGCGTGACCCGGACGGGGACAGGGCAGGGCTACACCTTC
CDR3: CASSVTRTGTGQGYTF

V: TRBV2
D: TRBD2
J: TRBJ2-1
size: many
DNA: TGTGCCAGCAGTGAAAGCGGGGATGAGCAGTTCTTC
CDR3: CASSESGDEQFF

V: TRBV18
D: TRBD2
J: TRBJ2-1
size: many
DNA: TGTGCCAGCTCACCACCGCGGTCTAGCGGGGGCAATGAGCAGTTCTTC
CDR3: CASSPPRSSGGNEQFF

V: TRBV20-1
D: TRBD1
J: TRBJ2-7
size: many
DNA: TGCAGTGCTAGATTCCGGTGGGACAGGGTATACGAGCAGTACTTC
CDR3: CSARFRWDRVYEQYF

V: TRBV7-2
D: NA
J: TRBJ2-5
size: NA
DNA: TGTGCCAGCAGCTACACATATCAAGAGACCCAGTACTTC
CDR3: CASSYTYQETQYF

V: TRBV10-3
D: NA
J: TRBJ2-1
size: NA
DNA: TGTGCCATCAGTGAGTCGCTTGCAACCATGACGTATGAGCAGTTCTTC
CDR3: CAISESLATMTYEQFF

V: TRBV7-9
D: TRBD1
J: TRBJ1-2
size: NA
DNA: TGTGCCAGCAGCTTACTCACGGGACAGGGGGCTGGCTACACCTTC
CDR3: CASSLLTGQGAGYTF

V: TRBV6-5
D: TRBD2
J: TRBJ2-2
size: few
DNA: TGTGCCAGCGGGGGACTACCCACCGGGGAGCTGTTTTTT
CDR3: CASGGLPTGELFF

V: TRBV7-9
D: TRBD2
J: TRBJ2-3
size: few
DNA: TGTGCCAGCAGCTTTGCTCTAGCGGGGGTCGCTAGCACAGATACGCAGTATTTT
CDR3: CASSFALAGVASTDTQYF

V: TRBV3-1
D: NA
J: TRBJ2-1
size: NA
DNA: TGTGCCAGCAGCCAAGAACAAGACAATGAGCAGTTCTTC
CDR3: CASSQEQDNEQFF

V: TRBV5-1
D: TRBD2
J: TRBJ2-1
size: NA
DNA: TGCGCCAGCAGCTCTCGAAGGGAGGGGTACAATGAGCAGTTCTTC
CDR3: CASSSRREGYNEQFF

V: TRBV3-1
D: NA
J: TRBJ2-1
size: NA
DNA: TGTGCCAGCAGCCAAGTACGGGGGGCCCTCTACAATGAGCAGTTCTTC
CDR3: CASSQVRGALYNEQFF

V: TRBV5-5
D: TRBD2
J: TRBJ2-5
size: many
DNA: TGTGCCAGCAGCTCCGGGGGGGCGCGGGAGACCCAGTACTTC
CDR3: CASSSGGARETQYF

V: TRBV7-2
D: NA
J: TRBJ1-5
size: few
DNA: TGTGCCAGCAGCCGGGGGCAACAAAATCAGCCCCAGCATTTT
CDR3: CASSRGQQNQPQHF

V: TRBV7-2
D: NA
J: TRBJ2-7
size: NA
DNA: TGTGCCAACAGCTTCAGGGATCTAGACGAGCAGTACTTC
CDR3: CANSFRDLDEQYF

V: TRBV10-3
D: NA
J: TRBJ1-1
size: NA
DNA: TGTGCCATCAGTGGCCTCAGGGAGGCCACTGGAGCTTTCTTT
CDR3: CAISGLREATGAFF

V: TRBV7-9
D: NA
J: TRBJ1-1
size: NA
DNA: TGTGCAAGCAGCTTAGTCAGGGTCGGGACTGGAGCTTTCTTT
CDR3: CASSLVRVGTGAFF

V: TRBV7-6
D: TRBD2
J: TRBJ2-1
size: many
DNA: TGTGCCAGCAGCTTGGCCGGGACTAGTGCCCAGCAGTTCTTC
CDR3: CASSLAGTSAQQFF

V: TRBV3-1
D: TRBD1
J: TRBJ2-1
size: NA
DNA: TGTGCCAGCAGCCATAGGGACAGGGGGAGCTCCTACAATGAGCAGTTCTTC
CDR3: CASSHRDRGSSYNEQFF

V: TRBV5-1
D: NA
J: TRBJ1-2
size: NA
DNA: TGCGCCAGCAGCTTGACGGAGGGGGGATACGGCTACACCTTC
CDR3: CASSLTEGGYGYTF

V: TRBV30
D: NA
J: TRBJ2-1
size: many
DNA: TGTGCCTGGAGTAGGGGGACTCTGAACAATGAGCAGTTCTTC
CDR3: CAWSRGTLNNEQFF

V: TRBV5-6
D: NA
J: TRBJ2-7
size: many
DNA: TGTGCCAGCAGCTACGACCCGGGTGGCTACGAGCAGTACTTC
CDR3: CASSYDPGGYEQYF

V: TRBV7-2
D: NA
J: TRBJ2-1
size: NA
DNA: TGTGCCAGCAGCACCGATACCGCCTACAATGAGCAGTTCTTC
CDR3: CASSTDTAYNEQFF

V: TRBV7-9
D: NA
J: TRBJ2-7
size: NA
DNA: TGTGCCAGCAGCTTAGAGGCTGAGCAGTACTTC
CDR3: CASSLEAEQYF

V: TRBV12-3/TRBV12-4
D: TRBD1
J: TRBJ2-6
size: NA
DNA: TGTGCCAGCAGTTTGGGGACAGTAAGGGCCAACGTCCTGACTTTC
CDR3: CASSLGTVRANVLTF